The clone carrying this T cell receptor (beta chain) appeared many times. The antigen is undetermined. The investigators amplified TCR beta CDR3 regions from RNA transcripts. The study used the HTBI primer set for a first-round RT-PCR of the TCR CDR3. TCRdb itself ran the multiplex PCR reads through MiXCR, one entry per CDR3 protein. The sample consists of 600,000 or so distinct CDR3 sequences, 46% of them appearing once. These data come from a study of T cells in Graves' hyperthyroidism and ophthalmopathy. Graves' hyperthyroidism was deemed stable given no ophthalmopathy progression within 18 months. The CDR3 extends over 14 amino acids. V shed 5 bases and J 1 base; nucleotides not matched to a gene: 3. CDR1 SGHTA and CDR2 FQGTGA come from the germline V gene. Study conclusions and caveats: In the blood, most expanded thyroid clonotypes above 0.001 appeared as well. Ophthalmopathy could be told apart from stable hyperthyroidism with a 13 V-J model.

The sample consisted of peripheral blood or thyroid tissue (not recorded which). The clonotype originates from a woman aged 18-29 years with Graves' hyperthyroidism. The rearrangement joins TRBV7-3 to TRBJ1-1; 8 bases are shared with TRBD1. The CDR3 region is CASSHGTGNTEAFF. CDR3 coding DNA: TGTGCCAGCAGCCATGGGACAGGGAACACTGAAGCTTTCTTT.